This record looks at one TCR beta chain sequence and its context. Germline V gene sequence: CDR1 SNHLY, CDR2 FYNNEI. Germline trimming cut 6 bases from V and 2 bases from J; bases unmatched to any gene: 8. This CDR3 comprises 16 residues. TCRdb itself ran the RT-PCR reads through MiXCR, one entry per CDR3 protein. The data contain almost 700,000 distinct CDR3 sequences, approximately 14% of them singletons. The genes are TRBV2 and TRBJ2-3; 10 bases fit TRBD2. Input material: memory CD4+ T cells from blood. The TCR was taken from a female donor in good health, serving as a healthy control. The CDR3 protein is CASSSGTSVNTDTQYF. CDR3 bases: TGTGCCAGCAGCTCCGGGACTAGCGTGAACACAGATACGCAGTATTTT.